This TCR beta chain was profiled in a study of shared clonotypes between healthy human individuals. As for the study in general: The cohort comprised a couple of women and a few men. Their ages spanned 18 to 49 years. CD4 naive and memory got three plates each, CD8 naive two, CD8 memory one. Overall study results and limits: The generation probabilities recorded for non-shared clonotypes fell below those of clonotypes shared by all four donors.

Data came from immunoSEQ multiplex PCR; TCRdb stores just in-frame clones and leaves some out. This sample has some 2,400,000 clones, with 90% to 96% found just once. This clone appeared a single time. Its specificity is not known. The V and J ends lost 5 bases and 9 bases, in that order; junction bases with no gene match: 6. This CDR3 spans 13 amino acids. CDR1 and CDR2 (germline): SGHTA, FQGNSA. This sequence joins TRBV7-2 and TRBJ2-1; 8 bases agree with TRBD2. The material sequenced was naive CD4+ T cells sorted from blood. Subset here: CD45RA+ positively selected. The TCR sequence derives from a man between 18 and 29 years old in good health. This CDR3 reads CASSPGLALEQFF. CDR3 coding DNA: TGTGCCAGCAGCCCCGGACTAGCACTTGAGCAGTTCTTC.